This entry concerns a single TCR beta chain. No antigen is known for it. No base quality values were provided; no much bigger clone lies one nucleotide off. The sample belongs to a study of control samples from healthy donors and cancer patients (dated by TCRdb to 2020 to 2022). Library preparation employed the immunoSEQ multiplex PCR assay. The table was pulled from immuneACCESS by TCRdb, which kept in-frame rearrangements only. Such tables lose some clones; where checked, under half of the loss comes from unresolved V genes, and the rest has no known cause. The sample profile shows 46,000 or so clones; approximately 94% of them were found once. The ten largest clones add up to around 0.8% of the sample. For CDR1 and CDR2, the germline V gene lists SGHRS and YFSETQ. V loses 3 bases at its end and J loses 5 bases; junction bases beyond the gene matches: 13. From cysteine to phenylalanine, the CDR3 is 16 amino acids long. Only the CDR3 part of the read is kept: 48 bases, read in frame from the first base.

Sequencing was done on a sample of PBMCs. Here the chain combines TRBV5-1 and TRBJ2-5, with 7 middle bases fitting TRBD2. The TCR sequence derives from a man aged 25 to 40 with colorectal cancer. CDR3 reads: CASSSLSFQGGETQYF. DNA sequence: TGCGCCAGCAGCTCGCTCTCTTTTCAGGGAGGGGAGACCCAGTACTTC.